This is a list of T cell receptor beta chains from one sample in a study of T cells in localized non-small cell lung cancer. The data were produced by immunoSEQ multiplex PCR, yet TCRdb's version contains in-frame clones alone and is incomplete. The sample records roughly 25,000 clones, roughly 88% being singletons. The sample was PBMCs, taken before any cancer treatment. The receptor source for this set is a man aged 35-69 years with stage II lung adenocarcinoma. Both conserved end residues are part of each CDR3. The order of the fields is clone size, V gene, J gene, D gene, CDR3 protein. A D gene is named only where the DNA matches it firmly. Part of the rows lack a size; the others show once, few, many or a class for expanded clones.

NA	TRBV6-1	TRBJ2-7	TRBD1	CASSGTGALTEQYF
NA	TRBV5-6	TRBJ2-3	NA	CASSLSGRWTDTQYF
NA	TRBV14	TRBJ2-5	TRBD2	CASSMTSGSWQETQYF
NA	TRBV9	TRBJ2-1	TRBD2	CASSLRLAESSYNEQFF
medium-sized	TRBV10-1	TRBJ2-7	NA	CASRTSSSLEQYF
few	TRBV5-6	TRBJ1-2	NA	CASSWDSRGYTF
NA	TRBV6-5	TRBJ2-7	NA	CASSYSNQRRYEQYF
NA	TRBV5-4	TRBJ2-7	NA	CASSRGWLTYEQYF
NA	TRBV18	TRBJ2-5	TRBD2	CASSPAGLAGETQYF
NA	TRBV19	TRBJ1-2	NA	CASIPSRGPSDGYTF
once	TRBV27	TRBJ2-7	NA	CASSLVEGSYEQYF
NA	TRBV5-6	TRBJ1-4	NA	CASSVNSEKLFF
NA	TRBV9	TRBJ2-3	TRBD2	CASSRSPGLGADTQYF
NA	TRBV6-1	TRBJ1-1	NA	CASRGEGEAFF
NA	TRBV19	TRBJ1-5	TRBD1	CASSIDRQGINQPQHF
NA	TRBV4-2	TRBJ2-3	TRBD2	CASSQEAAGGPTDTQYF
once	TRBV6-5	TRBJ2-7	NA	CASSYFAGEGYEQYF
few	TRBV4-2	TRBJ1-6	TRBD1	CASSQDWDRGSPLHF
NA	TRBV4-1	TRBJ1-4	NA	CASSQDRTERGGKLFF
NA	TRBV7-2	TRBJ2-1	TRBD1	CASSSRQGESEQFF
NA	TRBV27	TRBJ1-2	NA	CASSLYGGEIGNYGYTF
few	TRBV5-4	TRBJ2-3	NA	CASSSGGGGSTDTQYF
once	TRBV6-1	TRBJ2-4	NA	CASRAEGIAKNIQYF
NA	TRBV6-5	TRBJ1-5	NA	CASSYRTLAAQPQHF
NA	TRBV5-1	TRBJ2-7	NA	CASSFFSGPYEQYF
few	TRBV7-9	TRBJ2-7	NA	CASSGRDSYEQYF
NA	TRBV21-1	TRBJ2-2	NA	CASSKGIVGTHTGELFF
few	TRBV20-1	TRBJ1-2	NA	CSATPDYGYTF
NA	TRBV10-3	TRBJ2-7	TRBD1	CAISPADRGGIYEQYF
NA	TRBV7-6	TRBJ1-5	NA	CASSLGGGPGNQPQHF
NA	TRBV12-5	TRBJ2-7	NA	CASGLVPSEQYF
NA	TRBV6-6	TRBJ1-4	NA	CASGREAEKLFF
NA	TRBV25-1	TRBJ1-2	NA	CASSVRGGSGYTF
NA	TRBV27	TRBJ1-2	TRBD1	CASSFTGVGYTF
NA	TRBV28	TRBJ1-5	TRBD1	CASSLAQNRGLQHF
NA	TRBV30	TRBJ2-7	TRBD1	CASNRGLGVLGEQYF
NA	TRBV6-5	TRBJ1-2	NA	CAIREGGYGYTF
NA	TRBV30	TRBJ2-7	NA	CAWRGDRNEQYF
NA	TRBV28	TRBJ1-1	NA	CASSSLLRVMNTEAFF
NA	TRBV5-1	TRBJ2-5	TRBD2	CASSRTSGGEETQYF
NA	TRBV30	TRBJ1-4	NA	CAWSPGQHTTNEKLFF